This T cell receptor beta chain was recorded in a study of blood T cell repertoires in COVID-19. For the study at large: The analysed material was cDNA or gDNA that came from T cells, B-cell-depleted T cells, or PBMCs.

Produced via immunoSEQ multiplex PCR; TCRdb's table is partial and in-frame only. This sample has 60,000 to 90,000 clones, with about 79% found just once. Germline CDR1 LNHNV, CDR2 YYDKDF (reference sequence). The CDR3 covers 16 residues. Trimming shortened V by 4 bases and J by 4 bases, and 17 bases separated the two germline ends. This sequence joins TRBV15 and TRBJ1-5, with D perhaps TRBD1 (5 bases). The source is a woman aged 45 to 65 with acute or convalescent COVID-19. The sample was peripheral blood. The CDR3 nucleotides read TGTGCCACCAGCACCCAAAGTTGGGAGGGGAATCAGCCCCAGCATTTT. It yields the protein CATSTQSWEGNQPQHF.